The next 27 T cell receptor beta chains were all read from a single sample in a study of T cells in Graves' hyperthyroidism and ophthalmopathy. Researchers amplified the TCR beta CDR3 regions from RNA transcripts. HTBI primers drove first-round RT-PCR of the TCR CDR3. TCRdb re-derived calls from the multiplex PCR reads in MiXCR, one entry per CDR3 protein. The table records 700,000 to 850,000 distinct CDR3 sequences, just over 35% of them present only once. Specimen: blood. The receptors were gathered from a woman between 40 and 55 years old with Graves' hyperthyroidism.

This clonotype appeared many times. This sequence joins TRBV5-5 and TRBJ1-5, with D unclear. The CDR3 spans 15 residues. Germline CDR1 and CDR2: SGHKS and YYEKEE (reference sequence). Trimming removed 2 bases at V and 1 base at J, with 10 bases between. The CDR3 DNA follows: TGTGCCAGCAGCTTCACCCACATAAGCAATCAGCCCCAGCATTTT. Translating gives CASSFTHISNQPQHF.

This clonotype was detected many times. The J gene is TRBJ2-7, the V gene TRBV7-8; a weak D match, TRBD2 (6 bases). Germline V gives CDR1 SGHVS, CDR2 FQNEAQ. This CDR3 has 13 amino acids. V lost 0 bases and J lost 4, with 7 bases in between. CDR3 in amino acids: CASSLAREYEQYF. CDR3 bases: TGTGCCAGCAGCTTAGCCCGGGAGTACGAGCAGTACTTC.

This clonotype showed up just a few times. The chain is built from TRBV6-5 and TRBJ1-1; D is ambiguous. V dropped 5 bases and J dropped 1 base, with 14 bases sitting between them. Germline CDR1 reads MNHEY; CDR2 reads SVGAGI. The CDR3 sequence is 15 residues long. The CDR3 DNA is TGTGCCAGCAGTGAATCTTCCGTAGGGAACACTGAAGCTTTCTTT. This translates into CASSESSVGNTEAFF.

In its sample, this clonotype was seen a few times. The rearrangement joins TRBV6-6 to TRBJ2-7; 12 bases match TRBD2. The CDR3 contains 15 residues. Germline assignment: CDR1 MNHNY and CDR2 SVGAGI (reference sequence). After removal of 6 bases from V and 6 bases from J, the junction contained 9 bases not matched to a gene. In nucleotides, the CDR3 is TGTGCCAGCAGGGGGAGACTAGCGGGGGAGCGCGAGCAGTACTTC. Protein product: CASRGRLAGEREQYF.

Concerning this clonotype: This may arise from a read error, as a much more abundant clone is one base away. The V gene is TRBV7-2, the J gene TRBJ2-5; weak D call: TRBD2 (6 bases). CDR1 SGHTA and CDR2 FQGNSA come from the germline V gene. The CDR3 spans 16 residues. V lost 5 bases and J 8 bases, leaving 24 bases between the germline ends. The CDR3 DNA reads TGTGCCAGCAGCCCGCCCAGGGTAGCCACGGGAGAAACCCAGTACTTC. Translation gives CASSPPRVATGETQYF.

This clonotype was seen a handful of times. V and J are TRBV5-6 and TRBJ1-1; 7 nucleotides line up with TRBD1. This CDR3 has 15 residues. Unmatched junction bases numbered 6, after V lost 4 bases and J lost 0 bases. From germline, CDR1 is SGHDT and CDR2 YYEEEE. DNA for the CDR3: TGTGCCAGCAGCACCGACAGGGTCATGAACACTGAAGCTTTCTTT. It codes for CASSTDRVMNTEAFF.

This rearrangement joins TRBV25-1 to TRBJ1-1; 9 nucleotides line up with TRBD1. The CDR3 runs to 16 residues. Losses at the gene ends were 8 bases for V and 0 bases for J; bases not matched to a gene: 10. Per the germline V gene, CDR1 is MGHDK and CDR2 is SYGVNS. CDR3 bases: TGTGCCAGCTCACTAACGGACAGGGGCATGAACACTGAAGCTTTCTTT. The encoded protein is CASSLTDRGMNTEAFF. Looking up the rest from reference TRBV25-1 and TRBJ1-1 gives the full variable domain: EADIYQTPRYLVIGTGKKITLECSQTMGHDKMYWYQQDPGMELHLIHYSYGVNSTEKGDLSSESTVSRIRTEHFPLTLESARPSHTSQYLCASSLTDRGMNTEAFFGQGTRLTVV.

This clonotype was seen ten or more times. The genes are TRBV5-1 and TRBJ1-2; 12 bases map to TRBD1. From germline, CDR1 is SGHRS and CDR2 YFSETQ. This CDR3 has 17 residues. Trimming removed 3 bases from V and 4 bases from J; junction bases left unmatched: 10. The CDR3 DNA reads as TGCGCCAGCAGCTCGATACCTGGGACAGGGGGCACCTATGGCTACACCTTC. Protein product: CASSSIPGTGGTYGYTF. The entire variable domain, with the rest obtained from reference TRBV5-1 and TRBJ1-2, is as follows: KAGVTQTPRYLIKTRGQQVTLSCSPISGHRSVSWYQQTPGQGLQFLFEYFSETQRNKGNFPGRFSGRQFSNSRSEMNVSTLELGDSALYLCASSSIPGTGGTYGYTFGSGTRLTVV.

The CDR3 loop reads CASSMAGTDGNYGYTF. The CDR3 DNA follows: TGTGCCAGTAGTATGGCCGGGACAGACGGGAACTATGGCTACACCTTC. V is TRBV19 and J is TRBJ1-2, with 7 bases that match TRBD1. The CDR3 runs 16 residues. Germline trimming cut 3 bases from V and 2 bases from J; bases unmatched to any gene: 9. CDR1 LNHDA and CDR2 SQIVND come from the germline V gene (reference sequence).

V is TRBV6-5 and J is TRBJ1-1, with 7 bases identical to TRBD1. From germline, CDR1 is MNHEY and CDR2 SVGAGI. J gave up 4 bases and V 2 bases, and 10 bases lay outside the gene matches. The CDR3 length is 16 residues. The CDR3 DNA is TGTGCCAGCAGTTACAGCCACACAGGGGTGAGCACTGAAGCTTTCTTT. It specifies CASSYSHTGVSTEAFF.

This clonotype was seen a handful of times. The chain links TRBV25-1 to TRBJ2-3; a weak D match, TRBD1 (5 bases). The V gene lost 8 bases and the J gene lost 1 base, with 13 bases spanning the gap. The CDR3 has 14 amino acids. Germline lookup yields CDR1 MGHDK and CDR2 SYGVNS. The CDR3 region has the DNA TGTGCCAGCTCAGGGCGGTATGGCACAGATACGCAGTATTTT. It is translated as CASSGRYGTDTQYF.

This clonotype was seen only once. One junction end disagrees with the germline gene, perhaps due to a read error. V and J are TRBV19 and TRBJ1-1; 10 bases line up with TRBD1. The CDR3 consists of 16 residues. Germline loops: CDR1 LNHDA, CDR2 SQIVND (reference sequence). CDR3 sequence reads: CASSRRPGQGNTEGFF. Here the CDR3 DNA reads TGTGCCAGTAGTAGAAGACCGGGACAGGGGAACACTGAAGGTTTCTTT.

This clonotype showed up just a few times. The chain joins TRBV10-3 to TRBJ2-1, with D tentatively TRBD2 (5 bases). The V and J ends lost 8 bases and 3 bases respectively, with 11 bases between them. CDR1 and CDR2 (germline): ENHRY, SYGVKD. This CDR3 has 13 amino acids. DNA of the CDR3: TGTGCCATCCTGGAGGCCGACTACAATGAGCAGTTCTTC. Protein sequence: CAILEADYNEQFF.

The table lists this clonotype with a few counts. V gene TRBV3-1 combines with J gene TRBJ1-6; no clear D. This CDR3 region has 16 residues. Germline CDR1 LGHDT, CDR2 YNNKEL (reference sequence). V lost 4 bases and J 6 bases, leaving 16 bases between the germline ends. CDR3 loop: CASSRAPTVRNSPLHF. In DNA form, the CDR3 reads TGTGCCAGCAGCCGAGCCCCCACCGTACGTAATTCACCCCTCCACTTT. Supplemented by reference TRBV3-1 and TRBJ1-6, the full variable domain reads DTAVSQTPKYLVTQMGNDKSIKCEQNLGHDTMYWYKQDSKKFLKIMFSYNNKELIINETVPNRFSPKSPDKAHLNLHINSLELGDSAVYFCASSRAPTVRNSPLHFGNGTRLTVT.

This clonotype has just a few counts. One end of the junction does not line up with germline, which may come from a read error. The genes are TRBV5-1 and TRBJ2-7, with D unclear. Germline V gene sequence: CDR1 SGHRS, CDR2 YFSETQ. CDR3 length equals 14 residues. The CDR3 region is CASSLSQYANEQYF. CDR3 in DNA: TGTGCCAGCAGCTTGTCCCAGTACGCGAACGAGCAGTACTTC.

V and J are TRBV18 and TRBJ1-2; no definite D call. CDR3 length equals 12 residues. Trimming stripped 3 bases from V and 8 bases from J, with 10 bases between. CDR1 and CDR2 (germline): KGHSH, LQKENI. CDR3 DNA: TGTGCCAGCTCACCGGTACCAGGAGGCTACACCTTC. Translation gives CASSPVPGGYTF.

The rearrangement joins TRBV24-1 to TRBJ1-2; the D gene is possibly TRBD1 (6 bases). V was clipped by 10 bases and J by 1 base, with 15 bases between them. The CDR3 covers 14 residues. Germline CDR1 and CDR2: KGHDR and SFDVKD. CDR3 DNA: TGTGCCACACAGGGAGGGGCCGATAACTATGGCTACACCTTC. Amino acids: CATQGGADNYGYTF.

The chain is built from TRBV7-6 and TRBJ2-6; 9 positions match TRBD1. This CDR3 region has 16 residues. Germline CDR1 reads SGHVS; CDR2 reads FNYEAQ. V was clipped by 5 bases and J by 2 bases; unmatched bases: 4. The CDR3 DNA sequence: TGTGCCAGCAGCATCACAGGGGGCACTGGGGCCAACGTCCTGACTTTC. Translated: CASSITGGTGANVLTF.

This clonotype was counted a few times. The genes are TRBV4-3 and TRBJ2-2, with a possible D match to TRBD1 (6 bases). Between the trimmed V and J ends, which lost 2 bases and 6 bases, there was a span of 10 bases. The germline V gene has CDR1 LGHNA and CDR2 YSLEER. CDR3 length: 14 residues. The CDR3 is CASSQLGASGELFF. The DNA of the CDR3 is TGCGCCAGCAGCCAATTGGGGGCGTCCGGGGAGCTGTTTTTT.

This clonotype has a handful of counts. The chain combines TRBV20-1 with TRBJ2-5; TRBD2 aligns across 9 bases. The CDR3 is 18 amino acids. The junction had 13 bases not matched to a gene; V was cut back by 1 base and J by 1 base. Germline V CDR1 and CDR2: DFQATT, SNEGSKA (reference sequence). CDR3 bases: TGCAGTGCTAGAGTCCCTCCCGGCGGGGGGGCGATCCAAGAGACCCAGTACTTC. Amino acids: CSARVPPGGGAIQETQYF.

The chain combines TRBV3-1 with TRBJ1-1, with 10 nucleotides matching TRBD1. CDR3 size: 15 residues. Germline V gene data show CDR1 as LGHDT and CDR2 as YNNKEL (reference sequence). After removal of 8 bases from V and 3 bases from J, the junction contained 9 bases not matched to a gene. The CDR3 sequence is CASRQRTGGDTEAFF. CDR3 in DNA: TGTGCCAGCCGACAAAGGACAGGGGGAGACACTGAAGCTTTCTTT.

Notes on this clonotype: At one end, the junction sequence differs from germline, possibly due to a read error. This chain links TRBV5-1 with TRBJ2-5; 9 positions agree with TRBD2. This CDR3 is 16 amino acids long. Germline lookup yields CDR1 SGHRS and CDR2 YFSETQ. The CDR3 sequence is CASILEVAGEGETQYF. As DNA, the CDR3 is TGCGCCAGCATCTTGGAGGTAGCGGGAGAGGGGGAGACCCAGTACTTC.

The CDR3 here is CASSSDPGRTQETQYF. CDR3 nucleotide sequence: TGTGCCAGCAGCTCAGATCCGGGACGGACCCAAGAGACCCAGTACTTC. The chain uses TRBV7-2 and TRBJ2-5; either TRBD1 or TRBD2 may fit D (5 bases each). Germline CDR1 and CDR2: SGHTA and FQGNSA. The V and J ends lost 4 bases and 1 base respectively, with 16 bases between them. The length of the CDR3 is 16 residues.

This clonotype has only a few counts. V is TRBV6-5 and J is TRBJ1-2; TRBD1 matches 9 bases. The CDR3 covers 12 residues. Germline V CDR1 and CDR2: MNHEY, SVGAGI. V lost 6 bases, J lost 6 bases, and 2 bases stayed unmatched. The CDR3 nucleotides are TGTGCCAGCAGAAGGACAGGGGATGGCTACACCTTC. Its protein product is CASRRTGDGYTF.

This clonotype has just a few counts. V and J are TRBV19 and TRBJ1-5; D call uncertain. CDR1 LNHDA and CDR2 SQIVND come from the germline V gene (reference sequence). Trimming shortened V by 4 bases and J by 7 bases, and 20 bases separated the two germline ends. The CDR3 loop spans 16 amino acids. The CDR3 DNA reads as TGTGCCAGTAGTAGGGAATCTGAGGCCCCGGGGCAGCCCCAGCATTTT. It codes for CASSRESEAPGQPQHF. Filled out from reference TRBV19 and TRBJ1-5, the complete variable domain reads DGGITQSPKYLFRKEGQNVTLSCEQNLNHDAMYWYRQDPGQGLRLIYYSQIVNDFQKGDIAEGYSVSREKKESFPLTVTSAQKNPTAFYLCASSRESEAPGQPQHFGDGTRLSIL.

This sequence joins TRBV20-1 and TRBJ1-1, with D possibly TRBD1 on 5 matching bases. Germline CDR1 is DFQATT and CDR2 is SNEGSKA (reference sequence). V lost 3 bases, J lost 1 base, and 9 bases lay in between. The CDR3 length is 13 residues. The DNA for the CDR3 is TGCAGTGCTAGGACGGGGACGAACACTGAAGCTTTCTTT. This translates into CSARTGTNTEAFF.

This clonotype was seen many times. V is TRBV19 and J is TRBJ2-6; 7 bases line up with TRBD1. V dropped 6 bases and J dropped 2; count of bases not matched to a gene: 10. This CDR3 spans 17 amino acids. CDR1 and CDR2 from the germline V gene are LNHDA and SQIVND (reference sequence). The CDR3 region has the DNA TGTGCCAGTAGCCCACAGGGGTTGGGGCCTGGGGCCAACGTCCTGACTTTC. Its translation: CASSPQGLGPGANVLTF.